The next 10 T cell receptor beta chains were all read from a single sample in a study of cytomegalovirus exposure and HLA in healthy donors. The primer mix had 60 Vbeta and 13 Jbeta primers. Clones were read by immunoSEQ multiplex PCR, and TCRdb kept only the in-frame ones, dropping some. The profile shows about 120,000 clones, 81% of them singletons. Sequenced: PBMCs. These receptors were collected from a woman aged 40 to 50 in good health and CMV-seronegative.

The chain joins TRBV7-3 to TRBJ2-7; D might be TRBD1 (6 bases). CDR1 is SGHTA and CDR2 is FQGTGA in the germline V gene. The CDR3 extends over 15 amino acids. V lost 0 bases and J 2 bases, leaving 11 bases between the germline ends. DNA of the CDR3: TGTGCCAGCAGCTTAACAGGTCAGGGGACCTACGAGCAGTACTTC. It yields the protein CASSLTGQGTYEQYF. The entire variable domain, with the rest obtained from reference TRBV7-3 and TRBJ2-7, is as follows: GAGVSQTPSNKVTEKGKYVELRCDPISGHTALYWYRQSLGQGPEFLIYFQGTGAADDSGLPNDRFFAVRPEGSVSTLKIQRTERGDSAVYLCASSLTGQGTYEQYFGPGTRLTVT.

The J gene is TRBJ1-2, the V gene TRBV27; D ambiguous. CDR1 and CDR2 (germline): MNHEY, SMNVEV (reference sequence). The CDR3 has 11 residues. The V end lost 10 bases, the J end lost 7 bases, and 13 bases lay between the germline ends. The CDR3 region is CATRIGSGYTF. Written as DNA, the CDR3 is TGTGCCACCAGGATAGGGAGTGGCTACACCTTC.

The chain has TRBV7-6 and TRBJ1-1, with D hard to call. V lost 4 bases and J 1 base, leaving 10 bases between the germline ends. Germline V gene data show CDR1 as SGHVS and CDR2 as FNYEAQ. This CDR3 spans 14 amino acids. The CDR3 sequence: CASSSAGGNTEAFF. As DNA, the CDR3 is TGTGCCAGCAGCTCCGCGGGAGGGAACACTGAAGCTTTCTTT.

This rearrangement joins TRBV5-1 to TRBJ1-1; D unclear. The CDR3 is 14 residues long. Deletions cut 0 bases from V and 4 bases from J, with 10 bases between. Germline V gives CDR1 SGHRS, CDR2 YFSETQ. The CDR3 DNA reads TGCGCCAGCAGCTTGGTTATACAGCCCACTGAAGCTTTCTTT. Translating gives CASSLVIQPTEAFF.

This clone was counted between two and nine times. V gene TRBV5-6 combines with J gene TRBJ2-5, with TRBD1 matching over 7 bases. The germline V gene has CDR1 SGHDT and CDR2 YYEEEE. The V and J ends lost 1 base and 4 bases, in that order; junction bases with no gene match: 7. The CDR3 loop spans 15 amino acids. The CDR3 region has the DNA TGTGCCAGCAGCTTGACAGGGGTGCGCCGAGAGACCCAGTACTTC. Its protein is CASSLTGVRRETQYF.

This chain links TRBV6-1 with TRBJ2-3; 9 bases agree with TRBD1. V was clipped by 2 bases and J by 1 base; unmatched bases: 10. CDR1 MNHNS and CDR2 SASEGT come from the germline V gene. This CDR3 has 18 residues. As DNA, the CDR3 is TGTGCCAGCAGTGAAAGAATTAGGGGGGACAGGGGCACAGATACGCAGTATTTT. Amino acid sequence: CASSERIRGDRGTDTQYF.

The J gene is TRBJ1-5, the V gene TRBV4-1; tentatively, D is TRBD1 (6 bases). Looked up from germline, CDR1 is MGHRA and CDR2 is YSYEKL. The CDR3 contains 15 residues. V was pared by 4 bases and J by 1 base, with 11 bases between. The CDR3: CASSPMGASNQPQHF. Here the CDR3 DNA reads TGCGCCAGCAGCCCCATGGGGGCGAGCAATCAGCCCCAGCATTTT.

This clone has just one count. The CDR3 is CASSLSGATDTQYF. The DNA of the CDR3 is TGCGCCAGCAGCTTGAGCGGGGCCACAGATACGCAGTATTTT. The chain recombines TRBV5-1 with TRBJ2-3, with 7 bases identical to TRBD2. From germline, CDR1 is SGHRS and CDR2 YFSETQ. Germline trimming cut 1 base from V and 2 bases from J; bases unmatched to any gene: 1. The CDR3 covers 14 residues.

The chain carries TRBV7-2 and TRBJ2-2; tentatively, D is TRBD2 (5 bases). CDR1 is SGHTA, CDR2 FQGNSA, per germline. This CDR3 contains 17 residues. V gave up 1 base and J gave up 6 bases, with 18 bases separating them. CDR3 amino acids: CASSLEGSRVLAGELFF. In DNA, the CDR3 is TGTGCCAGCAGCTTAGAAGGTTCGAGGGTTTTGGCCGGGGAGCTGTTTTTT.

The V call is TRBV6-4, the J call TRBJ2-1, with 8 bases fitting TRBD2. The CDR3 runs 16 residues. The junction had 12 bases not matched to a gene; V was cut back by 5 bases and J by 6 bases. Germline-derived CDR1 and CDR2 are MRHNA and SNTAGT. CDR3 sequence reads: CASSPAGEGWFNEQFF. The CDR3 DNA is TGTGCCAGCAGTCCAGCGGGAGAGGGATGGTTCAATGAGCAGTTCTTC.